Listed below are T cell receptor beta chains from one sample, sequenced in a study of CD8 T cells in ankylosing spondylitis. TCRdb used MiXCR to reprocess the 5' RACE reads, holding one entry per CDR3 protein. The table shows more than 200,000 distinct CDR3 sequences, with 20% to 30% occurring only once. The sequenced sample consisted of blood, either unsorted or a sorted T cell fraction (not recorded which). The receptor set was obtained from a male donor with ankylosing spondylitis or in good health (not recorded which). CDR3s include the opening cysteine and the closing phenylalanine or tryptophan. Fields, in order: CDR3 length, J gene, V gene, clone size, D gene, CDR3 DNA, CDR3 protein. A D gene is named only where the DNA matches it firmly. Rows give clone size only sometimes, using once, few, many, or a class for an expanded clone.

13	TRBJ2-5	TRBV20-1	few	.	TGCAGTACTCCGGGACACGGAGACGGGGCCCAGTACTTC	CSTPGHGDGAQYF
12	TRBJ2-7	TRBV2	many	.	TGTGCCAGCAACGAACAGCCCTACGAGCAGTACTTC	CASNEQPYEQYF
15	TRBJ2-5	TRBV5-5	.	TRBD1	TGTGCCAGCAGCTTGGTTGGGACAGGGGTGGAGACCCAGTACTTC	CASSLVGTGVETQYF
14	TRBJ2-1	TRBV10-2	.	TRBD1	TGCGCCAGCCTGCCGACAGGGATAGCCAATGAGCAGTTCTTC	CASLPTGIANEQFF
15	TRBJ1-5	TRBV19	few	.	TGTGCCAGTACAGAGGACGTATGGAGCAATCAGCCCCAGCATTTT	CASTEDVWSNQPQHF
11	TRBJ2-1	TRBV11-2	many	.	TGTGCCAGCAGCCCCTGGGGACTTCAGTTCTTC	CASSPWGLQFF
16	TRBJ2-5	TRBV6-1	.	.	TGTGCCAGCACAAGGGCGGCTAGTGGGACTCAAGAGACCCAGTACTTC	CASTRAASGTQETQYF
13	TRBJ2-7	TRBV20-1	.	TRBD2	TGCAGTGCTAGCGGGGGGTCAAACTACGAGCAGTACTTC	CSASGGSNYEQYF
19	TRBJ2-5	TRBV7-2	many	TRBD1	TGTGCCAGCAGCATACGCCACCGAGGGACAGGGGGTATTATGGGGACCCAGTACTTC	CASSIRHRGTGGIMGTQYF
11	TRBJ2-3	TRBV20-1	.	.	TGCAGTGCTAGAGATCCCGGAGCACCTCATTTT	CSARDPGAPHF
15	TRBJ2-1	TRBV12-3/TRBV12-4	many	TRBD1	TGTGCCAGCAGTTTAGGGCAGGGGGCAGGTAATGAGCAGTTCTTC	CASSLGQGAGNEQFF
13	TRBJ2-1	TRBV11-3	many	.	TGTGCCAGCAGCTTAGGTCGGCGCAATGAGCAGTTCTTC	CASSLGRRNEQFF
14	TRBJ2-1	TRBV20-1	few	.	TGCAGTGCTAGTGACCCGCGCCACGCGAATGAGCAGTTCTTC	CSASDPRHANEQFF
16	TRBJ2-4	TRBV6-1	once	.	TGTGCCAGCAGTGAAGACCAGGACCCCTACAAAAACATTCAGTACTTC	CASSEDQDPYKNIQYF
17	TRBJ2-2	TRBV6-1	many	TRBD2	TGTGCCAGCAATCTAGCGGGGACTAGCGTTTACACCGGGGAGCTGTTTTTT	CASNLAGTSVYTGELFF
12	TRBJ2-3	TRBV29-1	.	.	TGCAGCGTCGCGCCAGGGCCAGATACGCAGTATTTT	CSVAPGPDTQYF
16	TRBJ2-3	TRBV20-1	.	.	TGCAGCTTCACCATACCTGCAGGGGTGAACACAGATACGCAGTATTTT	CSFTIPAGVNTDTQYF
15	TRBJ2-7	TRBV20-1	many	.	TGCAGTGCTAGAGACGTCGGGAGTCAGTCCTACGAGCAGTACTTC	CSARDVGSQSYEQYF
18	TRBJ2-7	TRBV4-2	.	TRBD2	TGTGCCAGCAGCCAAGATGACGGGCTAGCGGGGACCTTCTACGAGCAGTACTTC	CASSQDDGLAGTFYEQYF
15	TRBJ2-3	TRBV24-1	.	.	TGTGCCACCTCGCCCACTAGCACTAGCACAGATACGCAGTATTTT	CATSPTSTSTDTQYF
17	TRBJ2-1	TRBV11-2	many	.	TGTGCCAGCAGCCCCCGAACCACTCCCTCGGCCTACAATGAGCAGTTCTTC	CASSPRTTPSAYNEQFF
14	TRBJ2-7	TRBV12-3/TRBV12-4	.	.	TGTGCCAGCACCGATTCAGGGGTCTCCTACGAGCAGTACTTC	CASTDSGVSYEQYF
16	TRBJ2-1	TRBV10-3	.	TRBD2	TGTGCCATCAGTGAGTCGCCTAGCGGGGGAGGCAATGAGCAGTTCTTC	CAISESPSGGGNEQFF
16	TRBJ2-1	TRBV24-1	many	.	TGTGCCACCAGTGCCCCTGATGGGACATCCTACAATGAGCAGTTCTTC	CATSAPDGTSYNEQFF
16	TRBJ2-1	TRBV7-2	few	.	TGTGCCAGCAGCTTAGGGGCGGATAGCTCCTACAATGAGCAGTTCTTC	CASSLGADSSYNEQFF
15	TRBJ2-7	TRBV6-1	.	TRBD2	TGTGCCAGCAGCCGACTAGCGGGGGGAGCCTACGAGCAGTACTTC	CASSRLAGGAYEQYF
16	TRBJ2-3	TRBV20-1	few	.	TGCAGTGCTAGAGATAGTGGACACTTAGGCACAGATACGCAGTATTTT	CSARDSGHLGTDTQYF
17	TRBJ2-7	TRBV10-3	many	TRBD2	TGTGCCATCAGTGAGTCGACTCGGGGGGGTGGCACCTACGAGCAGTACTTC	CAISESTRGGGTYEQYF
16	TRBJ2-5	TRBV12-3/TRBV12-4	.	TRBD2	TGTGCCAGCAGTTCCACGGGACTAGTTCTAGGGGAGACCCAGTACTTC	CASSSTGLVLGETQYF
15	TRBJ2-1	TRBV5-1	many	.	TGCGCCAGCAGCTCGGACATCCGAGCGCGCAATGAGCAGTTCTTC	CASSSDIRARNEQFF
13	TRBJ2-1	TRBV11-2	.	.	TGTGCCAGCAGCTCGTCCAGGGGAAATGAGCAGTTCTTC	CASSSSRGNEQFF
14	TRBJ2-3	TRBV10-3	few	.	TGTGCCATCACTCCCAACGGGGGAACAGATACGCAGTATTTT	CAITPNGGTDTQYF
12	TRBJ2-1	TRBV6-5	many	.	TGTGCCAGCAGTCACCTCCGTAATGAGCAGTTCTTC	CASSHLRNEQFF
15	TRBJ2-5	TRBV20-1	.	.	TGCAGTGCCCCGGTGGTAGGGAGGGGGCAAGAGACCCAGTACTTC	CSAPVVGRGQETQYF
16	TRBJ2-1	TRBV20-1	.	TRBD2	TGCAGTGCTAGAGCGACTAGCGGGGGGACTTACAATGAGCAGTTCTTC	CSARATSGGTYNEQFF
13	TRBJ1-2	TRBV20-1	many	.	TGCAGTGCTAGGGGCAGACCAGGTTATGGCTACACCTTC	CSARGRPGYGYTF
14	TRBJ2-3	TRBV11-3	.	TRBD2	TGTGCCAGCAATCGACGGCGGGGGACAGATACGCAGTATTTT	CASNRRRGTDTQYF
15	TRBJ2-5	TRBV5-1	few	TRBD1	TGCGCCAGCAGCTTTGGGACAGGGGGCCAAGAGACCCAGTACTTC	CASSFGTGGQETQYF
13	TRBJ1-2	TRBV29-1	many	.	TGCAGCGTTGAAGATATCCGGGGGCGAGGCTACACCTTC	CSVEDIRGRGYTF
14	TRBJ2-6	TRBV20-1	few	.	TGCAGTGCCCGAACTTACTCTGGGGCCAACGTCCTGACTTTC	CSARTYSGANVLTF
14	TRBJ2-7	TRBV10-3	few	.	TGTGCCATCAGTGCGACGGTGACTTCCTACGAGCAGTACTTC	CAISATVTSYEQYF
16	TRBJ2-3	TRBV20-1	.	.	TGCAGTGCTCAAGACAGCTCCTCACACAGCACAGATACGCAGTATTTT	CSAQDSSSHSTDTQYF
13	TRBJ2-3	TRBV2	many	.	TGTGCCAGCAGTGAAGGGGACGGAGATACGCAGTATTTT	CASSEGDGDTQYF
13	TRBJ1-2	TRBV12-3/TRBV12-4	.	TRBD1	TGTGCCAGCAGTCCGACAGGGGTCTATGGCTACACCTTC	CASSPTGVYGYTF
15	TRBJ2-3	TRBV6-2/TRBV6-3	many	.	TGTGCCAGCAGTCCTCGGGACCGATTCGCAGATACGCAGTATTTT	CASSPRDRFADTQYF
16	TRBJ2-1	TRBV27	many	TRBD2	TGTGCCAGCAGTGTCACTAGCGGGGCCCCGTGGAATGAGCAGTTCTTC	CASSVTSGAPWNEQFF